This T cell receptor (beta chain) was documented in a study of shared clonotypes between healthy human individuals. CD4+ cell separation produced CD45RA+ naive and CD45RA-negative memory subsets. The method was immunoSEQ multiplex PCR; TCRdb's version includes in-frame clones alone and lacks a portion of them. The table records around 1.6 million clones, approximately 98% of them present only once. The length of the CDR3 is 14 residues. Unmatched junction bases numbered 2, after V lost 3 bases and J lost 2 bases. Germline CDR1 reads MDHEN; CDR2 reads SYDVKM. The rearrangement links TRBV28 to TRBJ2-3, with 7 bases aligning to TRBD2. This TCR came from a man aged 25-45 years in good health. Specimen: naive CD4+ T cells sorted from blood. Documented subset: CD45RA+ positively selected. The CDR3 DNA follows: TGTGCCAGCAGTTTGGGACTATTCACAGATACGCAGTATTTT. It codes for CASSLGLFTDTQYF.